Listed here are 31 T cell receptor beta chains from one sample, sequenced in a study of T-cell reconstitution after alpha-beta-depleted transplantation in children listed by TCRdb under 2016. The protocol used for the library was PCR. The run used an Illumina HiSeq 2500. TCR library preparation used molecular barcoding, with unique molecular identifiers applied to normalize quantification of the TCRbeta repertoire. The public sequencing data were trimmed at Q25 with fastp and processed into clonotypes with MiXCR by TCRdb, which kept only in-frame beta chains. Here each entry gathers all rows of one CDR3 protein and keeps the most common genes and DNA. The sample table contains about 610,000 distinct CDR3 sequences; only one count was recorded for roughly a tenth of them. The leading ten clones occupy 4% to 5% of the sample. Sequences were derived from PBMCs from the stem cell graft donor, sampled from the stem cell graft. All receptors derive from a human donor who donated a stem cell graft to a child with acute myeloid leukemia.

This clonotype occurred a few times. This chain uses TRBV5-1 with TRBJ2-1; TRBD1 agrees at 7 bases. With V trimmed by 4 bases and J by 3 bases, 7 bases remained unmatched. Germline values: CDR1 SGHRS, CDR2 YFSETQ. The CDR3 totals 15 residues. The CDR3 sequence: CASSKPGQIYNEQFF. CDR3 DNA sequence: TGCGCCAGCAGCAAACCGGGACAGATCTACAATGAGCAGTTCTTC.

This clonotype was counted between two and nine times. This chain uses TRBV20-1 with TRBJ2-3; 8 nucleotides match TRBD2. This CDR3 is built from 15 residues. V lost 3 bases and J lost 0; bases outside the gene matches: 5. CDR1 is DFQATT and CDR2 is SNEGSKA in the germline V gene (reference sequence). The CDR3 nucleotides are TGCAGTGCTAGGACTAGCGAGACTAGCACAGATACGCAGTATTTT. Translation gives CSARTSETSTDTQYF.

This clonotype was observed a few times. The chain uses TRBV6-5 and TRBJ2-5, with D perhaps matching TRBD1 (5 bases). V lost 0 bases to trimming and J lost 4 bases, with 12 bases between them. The CDR3 length is 15 residues. The germline V gene encodes CDR1 MNHEY and CDR2 SVGAGI. The CDR3 loop is CASSYSGQGGETQYF. The CDR3 DNA follows: TGTGCCAGCAGTTACTCGGGCCAGGGCGGAGAGACCCAGTACTTC.

This clonotype was counted only a few times. J is TRBJ1-4 and V is TRBV29-1, with 7 bases lining up with TRBD1. After removal of 7 bases from V and 2 bases from J, the junction contained 13 bases not matched to a gene. This CDR3 has 16 amino acids. The germline gives CDR1 SQVTM, CDR2 ANQGSEA. The CDR3 region has the DNA TGCAGCGCCGAACAGGGGAGGGCTGGGACTAATGAAAAACTGTTTTTT. Translation gives CSAEQGRAGTNEKLFF.

This clonotype was detected a few times. The gene calls are TRBV25-1 and TRBJ2-3, with 10 bases identical to TRBD2. CDR1 and CDR2 from the germline V gene are MGHDK and SYGVNS. Unmatched junction bases numbered 10, after V lost 9 bases and J lost 4 bases. The CDR3 sequence is 15 residues long. The CDR3 here is CASSPSGSGADTQYF. The CDR3 DNA reads TGTGCCAGTTCTCCTAGCGGGAGCGGGGCAGATACGCAGTATTTT.

V gene TRBV29-1 combines with J gene TRBJ2-2; D might be TRBD1 (6 bases). Per germline, CDR1 SQVTM and CDR2 ANQGSEA. V gave up 7 bases and J gave up 1 base, with 16 bases separating them. The CDR3 covers 15 residues. In DNA, the CDR3 is TGCAGCGCCTCACAGGGTGCGCGGAACACCGGGGAGCTGTTTTTT. Residues: CSASQGARNTGELFF.

There are many counts of this clonotype. The rearrangement uses TRBV7-2 and TRBJ2-7, with D unclear. Trimming shortened V by 1 base and J by 4 bases, and 8 bases separated the two germline ends. CDR1 and CDR2 from the germline V gene are SGHTA and FQGNSA. There are 13 residues in the CDR3. CDR3 sequence (DNA): TGTGCCAGCAGCTTAGAATCGAGTTACGAGCAGTACTTC. Its protein product is CASSLESSYEQYF.

This clonotype was detected many times. The CDR3: CASRGTGAIYGYTF. The CDR3 DNA sequence: TGTGCCAGCAGGGGTACAGGGGCCATCTATGGCTACACCTTC. V gene TRBV12-3 or TRBV12-4 combines with J gene TRBJ1-2; TRBD1 matches 7 bases. This CDR3 spans 14 amino acids. Trimming cost V 6 bases and J 4 bases; bases outside gene matches: 8.

At least ten counts were recorded for this clonotype. The chain carries TRBV19 and TRBJ1-4; 7 positions agree with TRBD1. Germline V CDR1 and CDR2: LNHDA, SQIVND (reference sequence). The CDR3 is 17 residues long. V gave up 4 bases and J gave up 0 bases; unmatched junction bases: 8. The CDR3 DNA follows: TGTGCCAGTAGTAAGAGGGGACAGCTCGCAACTAATGAAAAACTGTTTTTT. Protein sequence: CASSKRGQLATNEKLFF. The full variable domain, rest sourced from reference TRBV19 and TRBJ1-4, is DGGITQSPKYLFRKEGQNVTLSCEQNLNHDAMYWYRQDPGQGLRLIYYSQIVNDFQKGDIAEGYSVSREKKESFPLTVTSAQKNPTAFYLCASSKRGQLATNEKLFFGSGTQLSVL.

This clonotype was found many times. This chain uses TRBV27 with TRBJ2-3; D may be TRBD1 or TRBD2 (5 bases each). V was trimmed by 6 bases and J by 9 bases, leaving 22 bases between them. CDR3 length equals 15 residues. The germline CDR1 and CDR2 sequences are MNHEY and SMNVEV (reference sequence). CDR3 protein: CASRTDRGLLETQYF. Written as DNA, the CDR3 is TGTGCCAGCAGGACTGACAGAGGACTCCTAGAGACGCAGTATTTT.

This sequence joins TRBV28 and TRBJ2-6; D is unresolved. V lost 6 bases and J lost 9, with 18 bases in between. From germline, CDR1 is MDHEN and CDR2 SYDVKM. The CDR3 covers 15 residues. The CDR3 loop is CASSLPPPNLNVLTF. DNA for the CDR3: TGTGCCAGCAGCCTACCGCCGCCTAACCTCAACGTCCTGACTTTC.

This clonotype was seen many times. This rearrangement joins TRBV10-3 to TRBJ2-1, with a possible D match to TRBD2 (5 bases). The CDR3 length is 12 residues. Trimming shortened V by 3 bases and J by 8 bases, and 8 bases separated the two germline ends. The V gene's germline CDR1 is ENHRY and CDR2 SYGVKD. The CDR3 nucleotides are TGTGCCATCAGTGAACTAGGACATGAGCAGTTCTTC. Translation: CAISELGHEQFF.

This clonotype was observed a handful of times. J is TRBJ2-7 and V is TRBV5-1; no clear D. V lost 0 bases, J lost 3 bases, and 7 bases lay in between. This CDR3 is 13 amino acids long. The germline gives CDR1 SGHRS, CDR2 YFSETQ. DNA of the CDR3: TGCGCCAGCAGCTTGGACACACACTACGAGCAGTACTTC. It specifies CASSLDTHYEQYF.

The rearrangement links TRBV29-1 to TRBJ2-3, with D perhaps matching TRBD2 (6 bases). Germline CDR1 and CDR2: SQVTM and ANQGSEA. The CDR3 loop spans 13 amino acids. Trimming cost V 7 bases and J 5 bases, with 16 bases left between them. CDR3 amino acids: CSAERRAQDTQYF. For the CDR3, the DNA is TGCAGCGCTGAGCGGAGGGCCCAAGATACGCAGTATTTT.

This clonotype was picked up many times. The chain employs TRBV18 and TRBJ1-1; tentative D call: TRBD1 (6 bases). Trimming cost V 8 bases and J 1 base, with 11 bases left between them. CDR1 is KGHSH, CDR2 LQKENI, per germline. The CDR3 sequence is 13 residues long. The CDR3 region has the DNA TGTGCCAGCAGTTCGACAGGGAACACTGAAGCTTTCTTT. This translates into CASSSTGNTEAFF.

This clonotype was found many times. The chain combines TRBV7-8 with TRBJ2-7, with 11 positions matching TRBD2. V shed 1 base and J 1 base; nucleotides not matched to a gene: 6. The CDR3 is 17 residues long. Germline CDR1 reads SGHVS; CDR2 reads FQNEAQ. CDR3 nucleotide sequence: TGTGCCAGCAGCTTAGGTTTTGGGACTAGCGGTTCCTACGAGCAGTACTTC. Encoded protein: CASSLGFGTSGSYEQYF.

The rearrangement links TRBV6-2 or TRBV6-3 to TRBJ2-1; D not certain. Per the germline V gene, CDR1 is MNHEY and CDR2 is SVGEGT. Trimming took 7 bases from V and 1 from J, leaving 14 bases between them. The CDR3 runs 15 residues. The CDR3 DNA reads as TGTGCCAGCATCGCCATTGGGGTATCCTACAATGAGCAGTTCTTC. Protein sequence: CASIAIGVSYNEQFF.

This clonotype was recorded many times. This sequence joins TRBV6-1 and TRBJ2-1; D gene unclear. Looked up from germline, CDR1 is MNHNS and CDR2 is SASEGT. This CDR3 spans 12 amino acids. The ends were cut back, 5 bases at V and 10 bases at J, with 12 bases in the middle. The CDR3 sequence is CASSSMTAEQFF. For the CDR3, the DNA is TGTGCCAGCAGTTCAATGACCGCCGAGCAGTTCTTC.

This clonotype was counted at least ten times. The V gene is TRBV12-3 or TRBV12-4, the J gene TRBJ2-7, with D uncertain. The germline V and J ends were trimmed by 4 bases and 1 base, with 11 bases remaining between them. This CDR3 comprises 14 residues. The CDR3 sequence is CASSSLGFSYEQYF. The CDR3 nucleotides read TGTGCCAGCAGTTCCCTAGGCTTTTCCTACGAGCAGTACTTC.

The V call is TRBV5-1, the J call TRBJ1-3, with D possibly matching TRBD1 (5 bases). The V and J ends lost 3 bases and 0 bases respectively, with 10 bases between them. The CDR3 consists of 15 residues. CDR1 SGHRS and CDR2 YFSETQ come from the germline V gene. The chain's CDR3 is CASSYGGDSGNTIYF. DNA of the CDR3: TGCGCCAGCAGCTATGGGGGTGACTCTGGAAACACCATATATTTT.

There are many counts of this clonotype. The chain links TRBV6-2 or TRBV6-3 to TRBJ2-3; 10 bases agree with TRBD2. The CDR3 runs 15 residues. Germline V CDR1 and CDR2: MNHEY, SVGEGT. The V and J ends lost 11 bases and 2 bases, in that order; junction bases with no gene match: 10. The CDR3 loop reads CAAGTSAGYTDTQYF. As DNA, the CDR3 is TGTGCCGCCGGGACTAGCGCAGGATACACAGATACGCAGTATTTT.

This clonotype has just a few counts. The chain is built from TRBV7-9 and TRBJ2-4; D may match TRBD1 or TRBD2 (6 bases each). Deletions cut 2 bases from V and 6 bases from J, with 14 bases between. From germline, CDR1 is SEHNR and CDR2 FQNEAQ (reference sequence). The CDR3 spans 15 residues. CDR3 DNA: TGTGCCAGCAGCTTAAGAAGGGGGGCATTAAACATTCAGTACTTC. This codes for CASSLRRGALNIQYF.

A few counts support this clonotype. V usage is TRBV7-6 and J usage is TRBJ2-7, with 12 positions matching TRBD2. The CDR3 runs to 16 residues. V lost 1 base, J lost 5 bases, and 6 bases stayed unmatched. Germline CDR1 is SGHVS and CDR2 is FNYEAQ. DNA of the CDR3: TGTGCCAGCAGCTTAGAGACTAGCGGGAGAGGTGACGAGCAGTACTTC. Translation gives CASSLETSGRGDEQYF. Full variable domain (missing parts from reference TRBV7-6 and TRBJ2-7): GAGVSQSPRYKVTKRGQDVALRCDPISGHVSLYWYRQALGQGPEFLTYFNYEAQQDKSGLPNDRFSAERPEGSISTLTIQRTEQRDSAMYRCASSLETSGRGDEQYFGPGTRLTVT.

The CDR3 reads CASSLRNQETQYF. The CDR3 DNA reads as TGTGCCAGCAGTTTGCGAAACCAAGAGACCCAGTACTTC. The chain joins TRBV27 to TRBJ2-5; D gene ambiguous. CDR1 is MNHEY, CDR2 SMNVEV, per germline (reference sequence). This CDR3 region has 13 residues. Trimming pared 3 bases from V and 0 bases from J, leaving 5 bases between.

This clonotype was detected many times. This sequence joins TRBV10-3 and TRBJ2-7; D remains unclear. CDR3 size: 12 residues. The germline V gene encodes CDR1 ENHRY and CDR2 SYGVKD. V was cut by 2 bases and J by 4 bases, with 6 bases left in between. CDR3 sequence: CAISEVSYEQYF. For the CDR3, the DNA is TGTGCCATCAGTGAGGTCTCGTACGAGCAGTACTTC.

This clonotype has a handful of counts. This chain links TRBV2 with TRBJ1-6; D uncertain. Trimming pared 3 bases from V and 7 bases from J, leaving 10 bases between. Germline CDR1 and CDR2: SNHLY and FYNNEI. The CDR3 totals 14 residues. Here the CDR3 DNA reads TGTGCCAGCAGTGACGGGCAGGAGAATTCACCCCTCCACTTT. This translates into CASSDGQENSPLHF.

This clonotype has at least ten counts. The V gene is TRBV6-1, the J gene TRBJ2-7; tentatively, D is TRBD2 (5 bases). CDR1 and CDR2 (germline): MNHNS, SASEGT. The CDR3 consists of 16 residues. V was clipped by 3 bases and J by 0 bases, with 15 bases between them. The CDR3 nucleotides are TGTGCCAGCAGTGACGGACGACGGAGGAGCTCCTACGAGCAGTACTTC. Its protein is CASSDGRRRSSYEQYF.

This rearrangement joins TRBV30 to TRBJ2-2, with unresolved D. V shed 2 bases and J shed 6 bases, with 13 bases lying between them. Looked up from germline, CDR1 is GTSNPN and CDR2 is SVGIG (reference sequence). The CDR3 consists of 14 residues. Written as DNA, the CDR3 is TGTGCCTGGAGTTCACCTCTGGTACCCGGGGAGCTGTTTTTT. Translation gives CAWSSPLVPGELFF.

In the case of this clonotype: A much more abundant neighbour one base away suggests this may be a read error. The CDR3 is CASSPLVGSRGEGYTF. In nucleotides, the CDR3 is TGCGCCAGCAGCCCCTTGGTTGGCTCTCGGGGGGAGGGCTACACCTTC. The chain has TRBV4-3 and TRBJ1-2, with TRBD1 as a possible D gene (5 bases). Trimming removed 4 bases at V and 8 bases at J, with 23 bases between. Germline-derived CDR1 and CDR2 are LGHNA and YSLEER. This CDR3 region has 16 residues.

The chain joins TRBV28 to TRBJ2-7, with TRBD2 identical over 10 bases. The CDR3 has 16 amino acids. Germline V gives CDR1 MDHEN, CDR2 SYDVKM. The V segment lost 5 bases and the J segment 5 bases; nucleotides outside the gene matches: 12. The CDR3 sequence is CASSPLYQREGHEQYF. Here the CDR3 DNA reads TGTGCCAGCAGTCCCCTCTACCAGCGGGAGGGCCACGAGCAGTACTTC.

V gene TRBV28 combines with J gene TRBJ2-5, with D perhaps TRBD1 or TRBD2 (5 bases each). CDR1 and CDR2 from the germline V gene are MDHEN and SYDVKM. CDR3 length: 15 amino acids. Trimming removed 3 bases at V and 5 bases at J, with 16 bases between. CDR3 sequence reads: CASSFGVDGTETQYF. DNA of the CDR3: TGTGCCAGCAGTTTTGGAGTGGACGGGACGGAGACCCAGTACTTC.